Listed below are T cell receptor beta chains from one sample, sequenced in a study of post-analysis software for immune sequencing data. TCRdb processed the PCR reads anew with MiXCR; each CDR3 protein has one entry. This sample has 250,000 to 300,000 distinct CDR3 sequences, with 36% found just once. Sequenced sample: blood. The receptors were gathered from a girl aged 10 to 17 with multiple sclerosis. CDR3s include the opening cysteine and the closing phenylalanine or tryptophan. A D gene is named only where the DNA matches it firmly. Size is omitted from some rows. Given values are once, few, many or a class for expanded clones.

size	D	length	V	J	CDR3	DNA
NA	TRBD2	17	TRBV27	TRBJ2-2	CASSPPRLAGVGGELFF	TGTGCCAGCAGTCCCCCCCGACTAGCGGGGGTGGGCGGGGAGCTGTTTTTT
NA	TRBD1	14	TRBV28	TRBJ1-4	CASGNRGTNEKLFF	TGTGCCAGCGGAAACAGGGGAACTAATGAAAAACTGTTTTTT
NA	NA	13	TRBV12-3/TRBV12-4	TRBJ2-3	CASSRQNTDTQYF	TGTGCCAGCAGCCGACAAAACACAGATACGCAGTATTTT
many	TRBD2	15	TRBV5-1	TRBJ2-1	CASIPLSGGLNEQFF	TGCGCCAGCATCCCCCTCAGCGGGGGCTTAAATGAGCAGTTCTTC
few	NA	12	TRBV12-3/TRBV12-4	TRBJ2-1	CASSLRNNEQFF	TGTGCCAGCAGTTTGAGGAACAATGAGCAGTTCTTC
NA	NA	12	TRBV20-1	TRBJ2-3	CSASLGSDTQYF	TGCAGTGCTAGTTTAGGGTCAGATACGCAGTATTTT
NA	NA	15	TRBV28	TRBJ2-6	CASISPGSGANVLTF	TGTGCCAGCATCTCGCCTGGCTCTGGGGCCAACGTCCTGACTTTC
many	NA	15	TRBV15	TRBJ2-3	CATSPGRRGADTQYF	TGTGCCACCAGTCCGGGTCGGCGTGGGGCGGATACGCAGTATTTT
many	NA	13	TRBV4-1	TRBJ1-2	CASSQLQGDGYTF	TGCGCCAGCAGCCAATTACAGGGAGATGGCTACACCTTC
NA	NA	13	TRBV5-1	TRBJ2-7	CASRIEASYEQYF	TGCGCCAGCAGGATTGAAGCCTCCTACGAGCAGTACTTC
NA	TRBD1	14	TRBV5-1	TRBJ2-1	CASTDRGILNEQFF	TGCGCCAGCACGGACAGGGGAATTTTAAATGAGCAGTTCTTC
NA	TRBD1	16	TRBV27	TRBJ2-2	CASSLSGQGWPGELFF	TGTGCCAGCAGTTTATCTGGACAGGGATGGCCCGGGGAGCTGTTTTTT
NA	NA	14	TRBV2	TRBJ2-3	CASSYRIRTDTQYF	TGTGCCAGCAGTTATCGGATTCGCACAGATACGCAGTATTTT
many	NA	15	TRBV9	TRBJ2-3	CASSVVAGATDTQYF	TGTGCCAGCAGCGTAGTCGCGGGGGCCACAGATACGCAGTATTTT
NA	NA	14	TRBV2	TRBJ2-4	CASSEVGNLAIQYF	TGTGCCAGCAGTGAAGTTGGGAATCTTGCCATTCAGTACTTC
many	NA	13	TRBV28	TRBJ2-7	CASSLNEGVPQYF	TGTGCCAGCAGTTTGAACGAGGGGGTCCCGCAGTACTTC
many	NA	15	TRBV27	TRBJ1-2	CASSLSIQANYGYTF	TGTGCCAGCAGTTTATCGATCCAGGCTAACTATGGCTACACCTTC
NA	NA	14	TRBV5-8	TRBJ1-1	CASSLVMSDSGAFF	TGTGCCAGCAGCTTGGTAATGTCGGACAGTGGAGCTTTCTTT
NA	NA	14	TRBV20-1	TRBJ2-7	CSASPRDNSYEQYF	TGCAGTGCTAGTCCCCGGGACAACTCCTACGAGCAGTACTTC
NA	NA	16	TRBV20-1	TRBJ2-1	CSARDLVGASYNEQFF	TGCAGTGCTAGAGATCTTGTGGGGGCCTCCTACAATGAGCAGTTCTTC
many	TRBD2	15	TRBV20-1	TRBJ2-1	CSALSEREAYNEQFF	TGCAGTGCCCTCTCTGAGCGGGAGGCCTACAATGAGCAGTTCTTC
NA	TRBD1	16	TRBV7-2	TRBJ2-2	CASSLAGTGWAGELFF	TGTGCCAGCAGCTTAGCGGGGACAGGGTGGGCCGGGGAGCTGTTTTTT
NA	NA	13	TRBV5-1	TRBJ1-1	CASSATWSGLAFF	TGCGCCAGCAGCGCGACTTGGTCGGGGCTGGCTTTCTTT
many	NA	14	TRBV6-5	TRBJ2-1	CASVASGSYNEQFF	TGTGCCAGCGTCGCCAGCGGTTCCTACAATGAGCAGTTCTTC
NA	NA	16	TRBV20-1	TRBJ1-5	CSARRGTQASNQPQHF	TGCAGTGCTAGGAGGGGAACACAGGCTAGCAATCAGCCCCAGCATTTT
many	TRBD1	15	TRBV7-2	TRBJ1-2	CASSQLGQGNYGYTF	TGTGCCAGCAGCCAACTGGGACAGGGGAACTATGGCTACACCTTC
NA	NA	15	TRBV13	TRBJ2-4	CASSPTGVAKNIQYF	TGTGCCAGCAGCCCGACGGGGGTAGCCAAAAACATTCAGTACTTC